What follows are 25 T cell receptor beta chains derived from one specimen sequenced in a study of PD-L1 blockade in urothelial cancer. TCRdb keeps only in-frame clones here, not all; method: immunoSEQ multiplex PCR. The repertoire holds about 50,000 clones, with approximately 85% as singletons. Time point noted: peripheral blood 6 weeks after treatment start. The specimen was PBMCs, collected around atezolizumab (anti-PD-L1) treatment. Receptors originate from a man in his forties or fifties with urothelial cancer.

This clone was picked up one time. The chain uses TRBV9 and TRBJ2-3; D possibly corresponds to TRBD2 (7 bases). Germline values: CDR1 SGDLS, CDR2 YYNGEE. This CDR3 region has 15 residues. Trimming removed 4 bases from V and 3 bases from J, with 15 bases in between. The CDR3 sequence: CASSLQGRDTDTQYF. The CDR3 DNA is TGTGCCAGCAGCCTCCAGGGGAGGGATACAGATACGCAGTATTTT. Full variable domain (remainder filled in from reference TRBV9 and TRBJ2-3): DSGVTQTPKHLITATGQRVTLRCSPRSGDLSVYWYQQSLDQGLQFLIQYYNGEERAKGNILERFSAQQFPDLHSELNLSSLELGDSALYFCASSLQGRDTDTQYFGPGTRLTVL.

The V gene is TRBV28, the J gene TRBJ2-4, with 7 nucleotides matching TRBD1. J was trimmed by 6 bases and V by 3 bases; bases with no gene match: 5. The CDR3 has 14 residues. Per the germline V gene, CDR1 is MDHEN and CDR2 is SYDVKM. DNA for the CDR3: TGTGCCAGCAGTTTGAGGGGGCCCGCAAACATTCAGTACTTC. This translates into CASSLRGPANIQYF.

The chain joins TRBV5-1 to TRBJ1-2; tentative D call: TRBD1 (5 bases). In germline, CDR1 is SGHRS, CDR2 YFSETQ. The V and J ends lost 2 bases and 8 bases respectively, with 13 bases between them. The CDR3 sequence is 13 residues long. The CDR3 spells CASSFGQGGGYTF. CDR3 in DNA: TGCGCCAGCAGCTTCGGCCAGGGAGGCGGCTACACCTTC.

The chain employs TRBV7-9 and TRBJ1-4; 7 bases match TRBD1. This CDR3 has 16 amino acids. Trimming took 0 bases from V and 6 from J; bases not matched to a gene: 7. Per germline, CDR1 SEHNR and CDR2 FQNEAQ (reference sequence). Here the CDR3 DNA reads TGTGCCAGCAGCTTAGCTTTATCCGGGACAGATGAAAAACTGTTTTTT. As protein: CASSLALSGTDEKLFF.

The chain combines TRBV7-9 with TRBJ2-2, with 7 bases aligning to TRBD1. Trimming took 5 bases from V and 0 from J; bases not matched to a gene: 9. This CDR3 contains 17 residues. The germline V gene has CDR1 SEHNR and CDR2 FQNEAQ (reference sequence). The CDR3 DNA follows: TGTGCCAGCAGCGATCTAACCGGGACAGCGAACACCGGGGAGCTGTTTTTT. Translated, it gives CASSDLTGTANTGELFF.

The V gene is TRBV7-3, the J gene TRBJ1-6; D remains ambiguous. V was clipped by 5 bases and J by 7 bases, with 9 bases between them. Germline values: CDR1 SGHTA, CDR2 FQGTGA. The CDR3 extends over 13 amino acids. CDR3 protein: CASSPRRNSPLHF. CDR3 nucleotide sequence: TGTGCCAGCAGCCCGCGGCGGAATTCACCCCTCCACTTT.

V and J are TRBV25-1 and TRBJ2-1, with TRBD2 identical over 10 bases. V dropped 5 bases and J dropped 6; count of bases not matched to a gene: 7. The germline V gene has CDR1 MGHDK and CDR2 SYGVNS. The CDR3 runs 15 residues. The CDR3, as DNA: TGTGCCAGCAGTCAAGCTAGCGGGAGTCGCAATGAGCAGTTCTTC. The encoded protein is CASSQASGSRNEQFF.

The J gene is TRBJ1-6, the V gene TRBV4-1, with D unresolved. The CDR3 consists of 15 residues. With 1 base removed from V and 4 bases from J, the gap between germline ends came to 8 bases. The germline V gene encodes CDR1 MGHRA and CDR2 YSYEKL. CDR3 protein: CASSQVSEYNSPLHF. The CDR3 nucleotides are TGCGCCAGCAGCCAAGTATCAGAATATAATTCACCCCTCCACTTT.

This clone was detected a few times. The chain uses TRBV10-1 and TRBJ1-5, with D possibly matching TRBD1 (5 bases). The germline gives CDR1 WNHNN, CDR2 SYGVQD (reference sequence). V lost 4 bases and J 1 base, leaving 5 bases between the germline ends. There are 13 residues in the CDR3. CDR3 nucleotide sequence: TGCGCCAGCAGTGGACAGAGCAATCAGCCCCAGCATTTT. Its protein is CASSGQSNQPQHF.

The rearrangement links TRBV6-5 to TRBJ1-2; 7 nucleotides agree with TRBD1. V was pared by 6 bases and J by 4 bases, with 8 bases of the junction left unmatched. Per germline, CDR1 MNHEY and CDR2 SVGAGI. CDR3 length: 14 amino acids. The CDR3 bases are TGTGCCAGCAGGAGACAGGGTAGTACCTATGGCTACACCTTC. Protein: CASRRQGSTYGYTF.

V gene TRBV30 combines with J gene TRBJ2-3, with 8 bases identical to TRBD2. After removal of 2 bases from V and 2 bases from J, the junction contained 6 bases not matched to a gene. Germline V CDR1 and CDR2: GTSNPN, SVGIG (reference sequence). This CDR3 has 15 amino acids. The CDR3 DNA reads TGTGCCTGGAGTCGGATAGCGGGGTACACAGATACGCAGTATTTT. Its translation is CAWSRIAGYTDTQYF. Supplemented by reference TRBV30 and TRBJ2-3, the full variable domain reads SQTIHQWPATLVQPVGSPLSLECTVEGTSNPNLYWYRQAAGRGLQLLFYSVGIGQISSEVPQNLSASRPQDRQFILSSKKLLLSDSGFYLCAWSRIAGYTDTQYFGPGTRLTVL.

The J gene is TRBJ1-2, the V gene TRBV6-1; possibly TRBD1 for D (6 bases). The germline CDR1 and CDR2 sequences are MNHNS and SASEGT. This CDR3 has 14 amino acids. Trimming removed 4 bases from V and 8 bases from J, with 17 bases in between. CDR3 in DNA: TGTGCCAGCAGTGCCACAGGGTTCTCGCGGGGCTACACCTTC. Protein: CASSATGFSRGYTF.

This clone was seen once. The gene calls are TRBV7-9 and TRBJ1-2; maybe TRBD1 (5 bases). V dropped 3 bases and J dropped 8 bases, with 22 bases sitting between them. The CDR3 totals 16 residues. Germline V gene sequence: CDR1 SEHNR, CDR2 FQNEAQ (reference sequence). CDR3 sequence reads: CASSLGGAGFRDGYTF. CDR3 coding DNA: TGTGCCAGCAGCTTGGGTGGGGCGGGATTCAGGGACGGCTACACCTTC.

The rearrangement joins TRBV30 to TRBJ2-1; D is perhaps TRBD2 (6 bases). The CDR3 consists of 11 residues. Germline CDR1 reads GTSNPN; CDR2 reads SVGIG (reference sequence). V lost 3 bases to trimming and J lost 6 bases, with 6 bases between them. The CDR3 DNA sequence: TGTGCCTGGAGGGGGGGCAATGAGCAGTTCTTC. Amino acid sequence: CAWRGGNEQFF.

The rearrangement uses TRBV2 and TRBJ1-2; D gene unclear. Trimming shortened V by 7 bases and J by 4 bases, and 13 bases separated the two germline ends. CDR1 and CDR2 (germline): SNHLY, FYNNEI. The CDR3 consists of 13 residues. The CDR3 nucleotides are TGTGCCAGCAAAGGCGGAGGCCTCTATGGCTACACCTTC. It translates to CASKGGGLYGYTF.

The rearrangement uses TRBV7-8 and TRBJ2-1, with a weak D call TRBD2 (6 bases). The CDR3 contains 15 residues. CDR1 SGHVS and CDR2 FQNEAQ come from the germline V gene. V shed 5 bases and J shed 6 bases, with 17 bases lying between them. In nucleotides, the CDR3 is TGTGCCAGCAGCCCTATTGGCGGGACGAGCAATGAGCAGTTCTTC. It yields the protein CASSPIGGTSNEQFF.

CDR3 in amino acids: CASSPGTGLWAEAFF. In nucleotides, the CDR3 is TGTGCCAGCAGCCCCGGGACAGGGCTTTGGGCTGAAGCTTTCTTT. The V and J genes are TRBV14 and TRBJ1-1; 9 bases are a match to TRBD1. Germline V gives CDR1 SGHDN, CDR2 FVKESK. The CDR3 loop spans 15 amino acids. With 4 bases clipped from V and 6 bases from J, the junction kept 9 bases outside the gene matches.

This clone was picked up one time. The rearrangement joins TRBV7-9 to TRBJ2-1, with D perhaps TRBD2 (5 bases). V lost 5 bases, J lost 6 bases, and 20 bases lay in between. Germline V gives CDR1 SEHNR, CDR2 FQNEAQ (reference sequence). This CDR3 contains 16 residues. This CDR3 reads CASSRREDGRANEQFF. The CDR3 DNA reads as TGTGCCAGCAGCCGGCGTGAGGACGGGCGGGCCAATGAGCAGTTCTTC.

The rearrangement joins TRBV30 to TRBJ1-6, with 8 bases matching TRBD1. In germline, CDR1 is GTSNPN, CDR2 SVGIG (reference sequence). With V trimmed by 2 bases and J by 10 bases, 13 bases remained unmatched. The CDR3 totals 16 residues. The DNA of the CDR3 is TGTGCCTGGAGTTCCCGGACAGGGCCTCCGAGATCACCCCTCCACTTT. This gives the protein CAWSSRTGPPRSPLHF.

The chain joins TRBV18 to TRBJ2-1; 8 nucleotides agree with TRBD2. The V segment lost 5 bases and the J segment 6 bases; nucleotides outside the gene matches: 21. Per the germline V gene, CDR1 is KGHSH and CDR2 is LQKENI. The CDR3 extends over 19 amino acids. The CDR3 loop is CASSGVAGGTPKKGNEQFF. CDR3 bases: TGTGCCAGCTCAGGTGTGGCGGGAGGAACCCCAAAAAAAGGCAATGAGCAGTTCTTC.

This rearrangement joins TRBV19 to TRBJ1-2; 7 nucleotides align to TRBD1. The length of the CDR3 is 14 residues. In germline, CDR1 is LNHDA, CDR2 SQIVND (reference sequence). V lost 6 bases and J lost 3; bases outside the gene matches: 7. CDR3 DNA sequence: TGTGCCAGTAGATCCCTGACAGGGCACTATGGCTACACCTTC. It encodes CASRSLTGHYGYTF.

This clone was seen only a few times. The rearrangement links TRBV7-2 to TRBJ1-1; tentative D call: TRBD1 (5 bases). The germline gives CDR1 SGHTA, CDR2 FQGNSA. This CDR3 comprises 13 residues. With 5 bases removed from V and 4 bases from J, the gap between germline ends came to 11 bases. The CDR3 here is CASSPPGGTEAFF. The CDR3 DNA reads as TGTGCCAGCAGCCCTCCCGGGGGCACTGAAGCTTTCTTT.

This chain uses TRBV7-8 with TRBJ2-6; TRBD2 aligns across 7 bases. There are 18 residues in the CDR3. The trim removed 1 base at V and 0 bases at J, leaving 6 bases unmatched. The V gene's germline CDR1 is SGHVS and CDR2 FQNEAQ. CDR3 residues: CASSLVPPGGSGANVLTF. The CDR3 DNA sequence: TGTGCCAGCAGCTTAGTCCCCCCGGGGGGCTCTGGGGCCAACGTCCTGACTTTC.

V and J are TRBV7-8 and TRBJ1-3; TRBD1 agrees at 7 bases. The CDR3 sequence is 15 residues long. Germline V gene sequence: CDR1 SGHVS, CDR2 FQNEAQ. The V and J ends lost 0 bases and 3 bases, in that order; junction bases with no gene match: 2. CDR3 region: CASSLARDSGNTIYF. CDR3 nucleotides: TGTGCCAGCAGCTTAGCTCGGGACAGTGGAAACACCATATATTTT.

V gene TRBV18 combines with J gene TRBJ1-5; D call uncertain. Germline values: CDR1 KGHSH, CDR2 LQKENI. CDR3 size: 14 residues. V lost 0 bases, J lost 8 bases, and 11 bases lay in between. CDR3 coding DNA: TGTGCCAGCTCACCACCTACGCCCGGGGAGCCCCAGCATTTT. Translated, it gives CASSPPTPGEPQHF.